Included here is one T cell receptor (beta chain) sequence, with context. The data were obtained in a study of blood T cell repertoires in COVID-19. Whole-study context: T cells, B-cell-depleted T cells, or PBMCs supplied cDNA or gDNA.

V was trimmed by 2 bases and J by 5 bases, leaving 9 bases between them. Germline V gene data show CDR1 as KGHSH and CDR2 as LQKENI. CDR3 length: 13 amino acids. Here immunoSEQ multiplex PCR was the method, and the copy in TCRdb shows in-frame clones only, minus some. The data show 150,000 to 200,000 clones, with approximately 88% seen just once and 1.6% held by the top ten. The source material was peripheral blood. The receptor was isolated from a woman aged 45-65 years with acute or convalescent COVID-19. V gene TRBV18 combines with J gene TRBJ2-5; D perhaps matches TRBD2 (7 bases). CDR3 nucleotide sequence: TGTGCCAGCTCACCAGGGGGGGCTGAGACCCAGTACTTC. This codes for CASSPGGAETQYF.